The clone carrying this T cell receptor (beta chain) was found many times. Its target is unknown. The data were obtained in a study of identical twins. Unmatched junction bases numbered 6, after V lost 5 bases and J lost 1 base. The CDR3 runs 15 residues. TCRdb ran MiXCR on the 5' RACE reads and lists one entry per CDR3 protein. This sample yields around 650,000 distinct CDR3 sequences, of which roughly 6.6% are seen a single time; around 1.6% belongs to the top ten. Whole-study findings and limits: It was possible that invariant MAIT and iNKT cells partly confounded the zero-insertion analyses.

These sequences were also reported in another study, on yellow fever vaccine responses in identical twins.

The chain couples TRBV12-3 or TRBV12-4 to TRBJ2-7; 9 bases align to TRBD2. This clonotype was sampled from a young woman in good health. Input material: PBMCs. The CDR3 coding sequence is TGTGCCAGCAGTAAAGTGGGACTAGCATCCTACGAGCAGTACTTC. As protein: CASSKVGLASYEQYF.